This TCR beta chain was identified during a study of blood T cell repertoires in COVID-19. The overall study: The origin of the acute and convalescent COVID-19 samples was the United States, Italy and Spain.

In the source study's methods: Cell counts per sample came from amplifying reference gene primers. Produced via immunoSEQ multiplex PCR; TCRdb's table is partial and in-frame only. From that table come the V and J calls and clone size; the DNA was used to work out D and trimming. The table shows hundreds of thousands of clones, with about 90% occurring only once. This CDR3 contains 18 residues. V shed 1 base, J shed 4 bases, and the junction held 15 bases outside the gene matches. Germline lookup yields CDR1 SEHNR and CDR2 FQNEAQ (reference sequence). This chain joins TRBV7-9 and TRBJ1-1, with TRBD1 matching over 7 bases. The sample comprised PBMCs or T cells enriched from blood (not recorded which). The sequence derives from a woman younger than 45 who had recovered from COVID-19. Here the CDR3 DNA reads TGTGCCAGCAGCTTAGGACCCCCTACAGGGGCCTCGGGCACTGAAGCTTTCTTT. Translating gives CASSLGPPTGASGTEAFF.